These 15 T cell receptor beta chains share one sample of origin, sequenced in a study of spatial heterogeneity in lung cancer (dated by TCRdb to between 2018 and 2021). Summary of the overall study and its limitations: The number of expanded intratumoral alpha and beta TCRs correlated with the tumor nonsynonymous mutation count.

The antigens for these receptors are not known. The sample's time point, from its label and the paper: sample taken at primary tumor resection. Library construction relied on 5' RACE. TCRdb shows the sequencer as NextSeq 500. Using fastp trimming at Q25 and MiXCR clonotype assembly, TCRdb reanalyzed the public sequencing data and kept in-frame beta chains. One record per CDR3 amino acid sequence lists the most common genes and DNA. Recorded for this sample are approximately 12,000 distinct CDR3 sequences; 12% of them occurred a single time. The ten largest clones add up to 12% of the sample. Material: lung tumor tissue, obtained at surgery. These TCRs come from a female donor with early-stage non-small cell lung cancer.

Many counts were recorded for this clonotype. This chain uses TRBV5-4 with TRBJ2-1; the D gene is possibly TRBD1 (6 bases). Germline CDR1 is SGHNT and CDR2 is YYREEE (reference sequence). The CDR3 totals 14 residues. Trimming pared 2 bases from V and 2 bases from J, leaving 8 bases between. DNA for the CDR3: TGTGCCAGCAGCTTACAGGGTCCCTACAATGAGCAGTTCTTC. Amino acids: CASSLQGPYNEQFF.

This clonotype was found many times. The chain couples TRBV21-1 to TRBJ2-3; TRBD2 is the table's D call and was not checked against the DNA. TRBV21-1 is a known pseudogene. The CDR3 consists of 17 residues. CDR3 DNA sequence: TGTGCCAGCAGCAAACAACTAGCGGGGGCTAGCACAGATACGCAGTATTTT. Translation: CASSKQLAGASTDTQYF.

The V call is TRBV11-2, the J call TRBJ2-2, with D perhaps TRBD1 (6 bases). Trimming removed 6 bases from V and 3 bases from J, with 20 bases in between. Germline CDR1 and CDR2: SGHAT and FQNNGV. This CDR3 spans 17 amino acids. The CDR3 bases are TGTGCCAGCAGAAGAAGTGGACAGTGGCAATACACCGGGGAGCTGTTTTTT. It specifies CASRRSGQWQYTGELFF.

This clonotype was detected many times. The rearrangement uses TRBV3-1 and TRBJ2-2; tentatively, D is TRBD2 (5 bases). V was cut by 4 bases and J by 6 bases, with 9 bases left in between. The CDR3 extends over 13 amino acids. The germline gives CDR1 LGHDT, CDR2 YNNKEL (reference sequence). CDR3 amino acids: CASSPPGSGELFF. In DNA form, the CDR3 reads TGTGCCAGCAGCCCGCCGGGGTCCGGGGAGCTGTTTTTT.

This clonotype has just a few counts. V and J are TRBV3-1 and TRBJ2-6, with D possibly matching TRBD2 (6 bases). The germline gives CDR1 LGHDT, CDR2 YNNKEL (reference sequence). CDR3 length: 19 residues. The germline V and J ends were trimmed by 0 bases and 0 bases, with 15 bases remaining between them. CDR3 sequence (DNA): TGTGCCAGCAGCCAAGATCCCAGCGGGTCTATCTCTGGGGCCAACGTCCTGACTTTC. Amino acids: CASSQDPSGSISGANVLTF.

The chain has TRBV6-5 and TRBJ1-5; D gene uncertain. Trimming stripped 3 bases from V and 1 base from J, with 4 bases between. The CDR3 covers 13 residues. Germline values: CDR1 MNHEY, CDR2 SVGAGI. CDR3 nucleotides: TGTGCCAGCAGTTATAACAGCAATCAGCCCCAGCATTTT. Translated: CASSYNSNQPQHF.

This clonotype was seen more than once but under ten times. CDR3 amino acids: CATSPQGGTPDETQYF. The CDR3, as DNA: TGTGCCACCAGCCCCCAAGGAGGGACCCCGGACGAGACCCAGTACTTC. This chain links TRBV15 with TRBJ2-5; perhaps TRBD2 as D (6 bases). Germline lookup yields CDR1 LNHNV and CDR2 YYDKDF (reference sequence). There are 16 residues in the CDR3. Deletions cut 5 bases from V and 5 bases from J, with 21 bases between.

By sample share, this clonotype is medium-sized. The chain has TRBV10-3 and TRBJ1-1; D gene ambiguous. V lost 0 bases, J lost 3 bases, and 8 bases lay in between. The CDR3 extends over 14 amino acids. Germline lookup yields CDR1 ENHRY and CDR2 SYGVKD. Here the CDR3 DNA reads TGTGCCATCAGTGAGTCGACGGCAGACACTGAAGCTTTCTTT. Its protein is CAISESTADTEAFF.

By share of the sample, this clonotype is medium-sized (0.01 to 0.1%). The genes are TRBV20-1 and TRBJ1-6, with 9 bases fitting TRBD1. This CDR3 is 13 amino acids long. Germline V gene lookup returns CDR1 DFQATT and CDR2 SNEGSKA (reference sequence). V was pared by 3 bases and J by 7 bases, with 1 base of the junction left unmatched. DNA for the CDR3: TGCAGTGCTAGGGGACAGGGCAATTCACCCCTCCACTTT. This codes for CSARGQGNSPLHF.

This sequence joins TRBV6-1 and TRBJ2-7; 7 positions agree with TRBD1. V dropped 5 bases and J dropped 3; count of bases not matched to a gene: 4. The CDR3 has 13 amino acids. The germline V gene has CDR1 MNHNS and CDR2 SASEGT. Here the CDR3 DNA reads TGTGCCAGCAGTCCGGGACAGTTCTACGAGCAGTACTTC. Its protein is CASSPGQFYEQYF.

Only one count was recorded for this clonotype. Being one base from a much bigger clone, this may be a read error. Lacking the conserved final phenylalanine or tryptophan, this CDR3 likely reflects a read error. The chain uses TRBV12-3 or TRBV12-4 and TRBJ1-3, with 7 bases identical to TRBD1. V lost 9 bases and J lost 2; bases outside the gene matches: 4. This CDR3 spans 13 amino acids. CDR3 protein: CASQGDTGNTIYI. CDR3 sequence (DNA): TGTGCCAGTCAGGGGGACACTGGAAACACCATATATATT.

This clonotype showed up just once. This could be a read error, since a much larger clone is one nucleotide away. The CDR3 bases are TGCGCCAGCAGAGGGACTGGCGGGAGCTTAGATACGCAGTATTTT. It encodes CASRGTGGSLDTQYF. The chain couples TRBV10-2 to TRBJ2-3, with 7 positions matching TRBD2. The CDR3 covers 15 residues. Germline CDR1 WSHSY, CDR2 SAAADI. Trimming cost V 6 bases and J 5 bases; bases outside gene matches: 11.

This clonotype occurred many times. The V call is TRBV11-2, the J call TRBJ1-3; D possibly corresponds to TRBD1 (5 bases). Trimming cost V 1 base and J 4 bases, with 8 bases left between them. This CDR3 has 14 amino acids. CDR1 and CDR2 from the germline V gene are SGHAT and FQNNGV. CDR3 sequence (DNA): TGTGCCAGCAGCTTAGGGGGCCCCGGAAACACCATATATTTT. This translates into CASSLGGPGNTIYF.

This clonotype was counted only a few times. In DNA form, the CDR3 reads TGCGCCAGCAGCGGCGAGGGACAGGGGGCCCGGTCACCCCTCCACTTT. As protein: CASSGEGQGARSPLHF. The chain links TRBV5-1 to TRBJ1-6; 12 bases are a match to TRBD1. This CDR3 is 16 amino acids long. The V gene end was trimmed by 4 bases and the J gene end by 10 bases; junction bases not matched to a gene: 9. Germline assignment: CDR1 SGHRS and CDR2 YFSETQ.

In this sample, this clonotype turned up a few times. This chain joins TRBV7-6 and TRBJ1-4; D is undetermined. V lost 4 bases and J 8 bases, leaving 14 bases between the germline ends. The CDR3 consists of 14 residues. Per the germline V gene, CDR1 is SGHVS and CDR2 is FNYEAQ. CDR3 DNA sequence: TGTGCCAGCAGCTCCCAAGGGTCGGGAGAAAAACTGTTTTTT. Amino acids: CASSSQGSGEKLFF.